These T cell receptor beta chains were read from a single sample in a study of shared clonotypes between healthy human individuals. Repertoires were generated with immunoSEQ multiplex PCR, while TCRdb's copy carries only in-frame clones and drops some. The table has 900,000 to 1,200,000 clones, around 78% seen once. The source material was memory CD4+ T cells from PBMCs. The receptors were gathered from a man between 18 and 35 years old in good health. Some clones in this sample may be carry-over from other donors' samples. Each CDR3 is given with its conserved first and last residue. The D gene is left open where the match is weak. Only part of the rows carry a size: once, few, many, or a class if the clone is expanded.

V: TRBV5-1
size: NA
D: TRBD1
J: TRBJ2-1
CDR3: CASSLAGTGVNEQFF
DNA: TGCGCCAGCAGCTTGGCCGGGACAGGGGTCAATGAGCAGTTCTTC

V: TRBV7-9
size: NA
D: NA
J: TRBJ2-7
CDR3: CASTRDSYEQYF
DNA: TGTGCCAGCACGCGGGACTCCTACGAGCAGTACTTC

V: TRBV30
size: NA
D: NA
J: TRBJ2-5
CDR3: CAWSVRETQYF
DNA: TGTGCCTGGAGTGTAAGGGAGACCCAGTACTTC

V: TRBV25-1
size: NA
D: TRBD1
J: TRBJ1-3
CDR3: CASSESGRGHYTIYF
DNA: TGTGCCAGCAGTGAATCAGGCAGGGGGCATTACACCATATATTTT

V: TRBV2
size: NA
D: TRBD1
J: TRBJ1-1
CDR3: CASTYRGDAEAFF
DNA: TGTGCCAGCACCTACAGGGGAGATGCTGAAGCTTTCTTT

V: TRBV5-6
size: NA
D: TRBD2
J: TRBJ2-7
CDR3: CASSLGIAGGPGEQYF
DNA: TGTGCCAGCAGCTTGGGGATCGCGGGAGGGCCAGGCGAGCAGTACTTC

V: TRBV4-2
size: once
D: TRBD1
J: TRBJ1-2
CDR3: CASSSDRDRASGYTF
DNA: TGTGCCAGCAGCTCTGACCGGGACAGGGCAAGTGGCTACACCTTC

V: TRBV28
size: NA
D: NA
J: TRBJ1-1
CDR3: CASRMGQLNTEAFF
DNA: TGTGCCAGCAGGATGGGACAACTGAACACTGAAGCTTTCTTT

V: TRBV7-9
size: once
D: NA
J: TRBJ1-1
CDR3: CASSSVSRGTEAFF
DNA: TGTGCCAGCAGCAGCGTATCACGGGGCACTGAAGCTTTCTTT

V: TRBV11-3
size: NA
D: NA
J: TRBJ1-3
CDR3: CASRLTGITIYF
DNA: TGTGCCAGCAGACTGACTGGAATCACCATATATTTT

V: TRBV21-1
size: NA
D: NA
J: TRBJ1-5
CDR3: CARPQAYSNQPQHF
DNA: TGTGCCAGGCCACAGGCTTATAGCAATCAGCCCCAGCATTTT

V: TRBV9
size: few
D: TRBD1
J: TRBJ1-4
CDR3: CASSARTGTNEKLFF
DNA: TGTGCCAGCAGCGCCCGGACAGGCACTAATGAAAAACTGTTTTTT

V: TRBV15
size: NA
D: NA
J: TRBJ2-5
CDR3: CATSSDWTVRETQYF
DNA: TGTGCCACCAGCAGTGACTGGACTGTTCGGGAGACCCAGTACTTC

V: TRBV5-1
size: many
D: NA
J: TRBJ1-5
CDR3: CASSLGAGSNQPQHF
DNA: TGCGCCAGCAGCTTGGGGGCAGGGTCAAATCAGCCCCAGCATTTT

V: TRBV11-3
size: NA
D: TRBD2
J: TRBJ2-1
CDR3: CASSPSAGGPNEQFF
DNA: TGTGCCAGCAGCCCTTCGGCGGGAGGGCCCAATGAGCAGTTCTTC

V: TRBV2
size: NA
D: NA
J: TRBJ2-7
CDR3: CASSRTEAYEQYF
DNA: TGTGCCAGCAGCCGGACAGAGGCCTACGAGCAGTACTTC

V: TRBV6-5
size: NA
D: NA
J: TRBJ2-1
CDR3: CASSSGPYNEQFF
DNA: TGTGCCAGCAGTTCCGGACCCTACAATGAGCAGTTCTTC

V: TRBV5-8
size: NA
D: NA
J: TRBJ1-2
CDR3: CASSLLGLEDGYTF
DNA: TGTGCCAGCAGCTTGCTAGGCCTCGAGGATGGCTACACCTTC

V: TRBV11-1
size: NA
D: TRBD2
J: TRBJ2-7
CDR3: CASYSSGRSYYEQYF
DNA: TGTGCCAGCTACAGCTCCGGGAGGTCTTACTACGAGCAGTACTTC

V: TRBV28
size: few
D: NA
J: TRBJ1-3
CDR3: CASSSGRVGNTIYF
DNA: TGTGCCAGCAGTTCGGGCAGGGTTGGAAACACCATATATTTT

V: TRBV28
size: NA
D: TRBD1
J: TRBJ2-7
CDR3: CASSLLYRGVEQYF
DNA: TGTGCCAGCAGTTTATTGTACAGGGGGGTCGAGCAGTACTTC

V: TRBV18
size: NA
D: NA
J: TRBJ2-5
CDR3: CASSPLAQETQYF
DNA: TGTGCCAGCTCACCACTTGCCCAAGAGACCCAGTACTTC

V: TRBV28
size: NA
D: NA
J: TRBJ2-7
CDR3: CASTWGGRDFPEQYF
DNA: TGTGCCAGCACTTGGGGGGGCAGGGACTTCCCCGAGCAGTACTTC

V: TRBV11-1
size: NA
D: NA
J: TRBJ1-1
CDR3: CASSPQAGRDTEAFF
DNA: TGTGCCAGCAGCCCTCAGGCAGGGCGGGACACTGAAGCTTTCTTT

V: TRBV4-3
size: NA
D: NA
J: TRBJ2-7
CDR3: CASSQAQNYEQYF
DNA: TGCGCCAGCAGCCAAGCGCAGAACTACGAGCAGTACTTC

V: TRBV11-2
size: NA
D: NA
J: TRBJ2-7
CDR3: CASSLDGPAYEQYF
DNA: TGTGCCAGCAGCTTAGACGGACCTGCCTACGAGCAGTACTTC

V: TRBV7-9
size: NA
D: NA
J: TRBJ1-1
CDR3: CASSPPEGEAFF
DNA: TGTGCCAGCAGCCCTCCGGAAGGAGAAGCTTTCTTT

V: TRBV11-2
size: few
D: NA
J: TRBJ1-2
CDR3: CASSKPREGYGYTF
DNA: TGTGCCAGCAGCAAACCCAGGGAGGGCTATGGCTACACCTTC

V: TRBV29-1
size: few
D: NA
J: TRBJ1-1
CDR3: CSVAAGVYTEAFF
DNA: TGCAGCGTTGCAGCAGGGGTGTACACTGAAGCTTTCTTT

V: TRBV4-1
size: NA
D: NA
J: TRBJ2-1
CDR3: CASSPGPFVADVVGNEQFF
DNA: TGCGCCAGCAGCCCGGGCCCCTTCGTAGCGGACGTCGTCGGCAATGAGCAGTTCTTC

V: TRBV30
size: once
D: NA
J: TRBJ2-3
CDR3: CAWSAAWTRDVDTQYF
DNA: TGTGCCTGGAGCGCGGCATGGACGCGGGATGTAGATACGCAGTATTTT

V: TRBV6-1
size: NA
D: NA
J: TRBJ2-7
CDR3: CASSGMDSLYEQYF
DNA: TGTGCCAGCAGTGGGATGGACAGTTTATACGAGCAGTACTTC

V: TRBV11-3
size: NA
D: NA
J: TRBJ2-2
CDR3: CASSLDLSDPGELFF
DNA: TGTGCCAGCAGCTTAGATCTATCAGACCCCGGGGAGCTGTTTTTT

V: TRBV4-2
size: once
D: TRBD1
J: TRBJ2-2
CDR3: CASSQETGSNTGELFF
DNA: TGTGCCAGCAGCCAAGAGACAGGGTCGAACACCGGGGAGCTGTTTTTT

V: TRBV7-2
size: once
D: NA
J: TRBJ2-1
CDR3: CASSLESYPYNEQFF
DNA: TGTGCCAGCAGCTTAGAGTCGTACCCCTACAATGAGCAGTTCTTC

V: TRBV29-1
size: few
D: NA
J: TRBJ1-1
CDR3: CSVEVPEAFF
DNA: TGCAGCGTTGAAGTACCCGAAGCTTTCTTT

V: TRBV6-5
size: NA
D: TRBD1
J: TRBJ1-2
CDR3: CASSRQGTYGYTF
DNA: TGTGCCAGCAGCCGACAGGGAACCTATGGCTACACCTTC

V: TRBV28
size: NA
D: NA
J: TRBJ2-4
CDR3: CASSVSSADRRWKYF
DNA: TGTGCCAGCAGTGTAAGCAGCGCAGACCGGCGGTGGAAGTACTTC

V: TRBV28
size: NA
D: NA
J: TRBJ2-1
CDR3: CASSPRNEQFF
DNA: TGTGCCAGCAGTCCCAGGAATGAGCAGTTCTTC

V: TRBV27
size: NA
D: TRBD1
J: TRBJ2-2
CDR3: CASSLLQGYAGELFF
DNA: TGTGCCAGCAGTTTATTACAGGGGTACGCCGGGGAGCTGTTTTTT

V: TRBV10-3
size: NA
D: NA
J: TRBJ2-2
CDR3: CAISESSWDTGELFF
DNA: TGTGCCATCAGTGAGTCATCTTGGGACACCGGGGAGCTGTTTTTT

V: TRBV28
size: NA
D: NA
J: TRBJ1-2
CDR3: CASTYYRAREARDYGYTF
DNA: TGTGCCAGCACCTACTACCGGGCCAGGGAGGCCCGGGACTATGGCTACACCTTC

V: TRBV9
size: NA
D: NA
J: TRBJ2-1
CDR3: CASSVLWTSNEQFF
DNA: TGTGCCAGCAGCGTTCTATGGACCAGTAATGAGCAGTTCTTC

V: TRBV18
size: NA
D: TRBD1
J: TRBJ1-5
CDR3: CASSPRTGADQPQHF
DNA: TGTGCCAGCTCACCTCGGACAGGGGCGGATCAGCCCCAGCATTTT

V: TRBV6-5
size: NA
D: NA
J: TRBJ2-5
CDR3: CASSYGSGRETQYF
DNA: TGTGCCAGCAGTTACGGGTCGGGACGGGAGACCCAGTACTTC

V: TRBV11-3
size: NA
D: TRBD2
J: TRBJ2-1
CDR3: CASSRGLAELGDEQFF
DNA: TGTGCCAGCAGCCGGGGACTAGCGGAGCTAGGGGATGAGCAGTTCTTC

V: TRBV5-4
size: NA
D: TRBD1
J: TRBJ1-1
CDR3: CASSDPGTGNTEAFF
DNA: TGTGCCAGCAGCGATCCCGGGACAGGGAACACTGAAGCTTTCTTT

V: TRBV7-9
size: NA
D: NA
J: TRBJ1-4
CDR3: CASSRATNEKLFF
DNA: TGTGCCAGCAGCCGCGCAACTAATGAAAAACTGTTTTTT